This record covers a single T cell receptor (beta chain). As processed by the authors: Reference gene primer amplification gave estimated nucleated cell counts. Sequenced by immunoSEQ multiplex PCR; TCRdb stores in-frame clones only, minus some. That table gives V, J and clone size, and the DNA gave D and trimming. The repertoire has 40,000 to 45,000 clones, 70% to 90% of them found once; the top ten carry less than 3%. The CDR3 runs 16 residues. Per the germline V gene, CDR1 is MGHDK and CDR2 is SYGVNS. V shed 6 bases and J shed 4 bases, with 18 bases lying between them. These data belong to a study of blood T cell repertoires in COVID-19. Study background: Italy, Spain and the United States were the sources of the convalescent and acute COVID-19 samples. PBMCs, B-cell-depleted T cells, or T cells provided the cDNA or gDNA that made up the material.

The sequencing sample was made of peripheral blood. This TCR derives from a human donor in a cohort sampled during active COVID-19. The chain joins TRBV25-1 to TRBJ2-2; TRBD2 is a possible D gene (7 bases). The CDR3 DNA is TGTGCCAGCAGACATAAGGGGGGGCGACTCACCGGGGAGCTGTTTTTT. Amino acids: CASRHKGGRLTGELFF.